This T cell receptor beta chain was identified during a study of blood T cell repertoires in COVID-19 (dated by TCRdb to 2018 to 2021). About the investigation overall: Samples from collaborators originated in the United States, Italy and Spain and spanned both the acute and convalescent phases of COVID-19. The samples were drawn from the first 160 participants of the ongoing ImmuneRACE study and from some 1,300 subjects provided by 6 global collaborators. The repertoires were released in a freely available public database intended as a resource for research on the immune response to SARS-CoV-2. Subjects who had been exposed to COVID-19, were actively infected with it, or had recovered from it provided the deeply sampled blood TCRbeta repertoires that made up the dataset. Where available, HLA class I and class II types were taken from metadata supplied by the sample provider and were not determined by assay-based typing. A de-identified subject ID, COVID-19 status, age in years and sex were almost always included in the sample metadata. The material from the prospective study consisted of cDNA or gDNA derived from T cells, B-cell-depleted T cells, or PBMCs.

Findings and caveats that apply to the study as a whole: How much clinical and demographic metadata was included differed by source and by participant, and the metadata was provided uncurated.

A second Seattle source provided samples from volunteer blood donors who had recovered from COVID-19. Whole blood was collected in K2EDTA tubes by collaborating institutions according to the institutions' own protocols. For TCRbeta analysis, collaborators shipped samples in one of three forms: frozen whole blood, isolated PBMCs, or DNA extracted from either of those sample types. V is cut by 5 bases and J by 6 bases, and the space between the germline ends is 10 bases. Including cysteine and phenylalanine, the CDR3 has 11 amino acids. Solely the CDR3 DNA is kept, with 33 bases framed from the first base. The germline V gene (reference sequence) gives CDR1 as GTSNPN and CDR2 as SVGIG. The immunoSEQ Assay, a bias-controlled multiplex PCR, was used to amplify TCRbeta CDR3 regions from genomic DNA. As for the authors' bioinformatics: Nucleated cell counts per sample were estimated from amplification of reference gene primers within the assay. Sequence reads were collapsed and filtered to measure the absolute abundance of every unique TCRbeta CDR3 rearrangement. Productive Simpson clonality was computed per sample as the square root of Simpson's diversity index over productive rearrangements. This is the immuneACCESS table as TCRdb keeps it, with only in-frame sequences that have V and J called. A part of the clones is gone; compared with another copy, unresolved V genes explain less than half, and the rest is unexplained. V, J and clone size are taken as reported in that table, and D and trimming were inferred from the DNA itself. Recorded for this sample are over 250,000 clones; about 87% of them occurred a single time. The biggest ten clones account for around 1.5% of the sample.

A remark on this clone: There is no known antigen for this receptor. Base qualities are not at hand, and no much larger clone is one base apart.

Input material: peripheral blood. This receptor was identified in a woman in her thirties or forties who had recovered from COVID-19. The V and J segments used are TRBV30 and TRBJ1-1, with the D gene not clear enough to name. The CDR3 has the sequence CAWARGPEAFF. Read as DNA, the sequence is TGTGCCTGGGCAAGAGGGCCTGAAGCTTTCTTT.